The clone carrying this TCR beta chain was counted between two and nine times. Its antigen is as yet unknown. Only in-frame clones appear in the TCRdb table, and some are missing; sequencing was by immunoSEQ multiplex PCR. Counted here are about 100,000 clones, about 90% occurring once; the ten biggest clones make up over 0.8%. This record belongs to a study of graft-versus-host responses after intestinal transplantation. The wider study: All recipients got anti-thymocyte globulin induction, then tacrolimus and steroids for 3 to 4 years. Study results and limitations: Within the allografts of patients who had graft-donor T cell macrochimerism, graft-versus-host to host-versus-graft clonal ratios were high. GvH clones surfaced in recipient marrow, some emerging earlier in ileum or blood. Association was observed between peak circulating GvH clone levels and early post-transplant HvG declines.

Per the germline V gene, CDR1 is SGHTA and CDR2 is FQGTGA. CDR3 size: 14 residues. Deletions cut 5 bases from V and 2 bases from J, with 10 bases between. This receptor was taken from a human donor who received an intestinal transplant. The genes are TRBV7-3 and TRBJ2-1, with a tentative D call TRBD2 (5 bases). Specimen: unstimulated CD4+ T cells sorted from spleen or lymph node cells, collected before intestinal transplant. CDR3 region: CASSAGGAYNEQFF. CDR3 nucleotides: TGTGCCAGCAGCGCCGGAGGAGCCTACAATGAGCAGTTCTTC.